The clone carrying this TCR beta chain was counted at least ten times. The antigen remains undetermined. The sample belongs to a study of T-cell reconstitution after alpha-beta-depleted transplantation in children. Study results and limitations: T-cell counts and diversity at one year following transplant were attributed mainly to newly produced T cells. Several hundred expanded graft clones reportedly gave rise to the alpha-beta T cells present about two months after transplant. Recipient T cells and thymic progenitors that survived gave rise to the high TCRbeta diversity observed at day 60 in some patients.

CDR3 length equals 16 residues. Trimming took off 2 bases at V and 4 bases at J, with 20 bases between the two ends. Looked up from germline, CDR1 is DFQATT and CDR2 is SNEGSKA (reference sequence). As it was prepared, the TCRbeta library received unique molecular identifiers. TCRdb independently ran MiXCR on the PCR reads; one entry per CDR3 protein. Among about 160,000 distinct CDR3 sequences listed, 11% were seen once. This TCR derives from a boy younger than 10 with acute myeloid leukemia, due to receive a stem cell transplant. Source: PBMCs, taken before TCRalphabeta/CD19-depleted stem cell transplant. The V and J genes are TRBV20-1 and TRBJ1-1, with D possibly being TRBD1 (5 bases). The chain's CDR3 is CSARNLGRTGGTEAFF. The DNA of the CDR3 is TGCAGTGCTAGAAACTTGGGTCGGACCGGGGGCACTGAAGCTTTCTTT.